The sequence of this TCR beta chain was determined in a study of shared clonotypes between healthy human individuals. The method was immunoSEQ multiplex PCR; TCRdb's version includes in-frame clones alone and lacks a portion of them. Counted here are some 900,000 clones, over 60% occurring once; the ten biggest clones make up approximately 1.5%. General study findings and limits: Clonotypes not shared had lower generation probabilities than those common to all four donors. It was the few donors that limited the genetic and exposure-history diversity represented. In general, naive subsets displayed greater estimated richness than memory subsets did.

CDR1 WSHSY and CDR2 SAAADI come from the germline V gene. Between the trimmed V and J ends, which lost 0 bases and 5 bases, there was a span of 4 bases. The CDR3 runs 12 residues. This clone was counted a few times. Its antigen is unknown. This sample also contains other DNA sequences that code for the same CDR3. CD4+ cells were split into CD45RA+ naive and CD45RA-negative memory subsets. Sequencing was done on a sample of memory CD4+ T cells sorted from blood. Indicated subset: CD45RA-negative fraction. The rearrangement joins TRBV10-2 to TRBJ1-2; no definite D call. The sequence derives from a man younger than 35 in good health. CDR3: CASSESLYGYTF. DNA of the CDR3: TGCGCCAGCAGTGAGTCTCTTTATGGCTACACCTTC.